This T cell receptor (beta chain) stems from a study of vaccination effects on CD4 cells after COVID-19. TCRdb keeps only in-frame clones here, not all; method: immunoSEQ multiplex PCR. The sample shows 70,000 to 95,000 clones, under 85% of them seen only once. A few counts support this clone. Its antigen is not known. Within the sample, other DNA sequences also encode this same CDR3. ViraFEST assay sequencing came after antigen-specific CD4+ T cells were expanded with viral peptide pools. It was after around 10 days of culture that CD4+ T cells were isolated. Of the BNT162b2 and mRNA-1273 vaccines, participants received two doses of one or the other. V dropped 2 bases and J dropped 6 bases, with 4 bases sitting between them. The CDR3 is 11 amino acids.

This rearrangement joins TRBV12-3 or TRBV12-4 to TRBJ1-1, with no clear D. The receptor comes from a human donor who received a COVID-19 vaccine. This material consisted of CD4+ T cells from PBMCs cultured with HCoV-OC43 spike peptides, taken after COVID-19 vaccination. Subset indicated: HCoV-OC43 spike overlapping peptide pool stimulation. CDR3 sequence reads: CASSLFAEAFF. The CDR3, as DNA: TGTGCCAGCAGTTTATTTGCTGAAGCTTTCTTT.